What follows are 14 T cell receptor beta chains derived from one specimen sequenced in a study of blood T cell repertoires in COVID-19 (TCRdb year 2020). The library was produced with the immunoSEQ multiplex PCR assay. TCRdb stores this immuneACCESS table with in-frame sequences only. Part of the clones is absent; in the studies checked, under half of the shortfall reflects unresolved V genes, and no reason is known for the rest. Counted in this sample were 150,000 to 200,000 clones; 75% to 90% of them appeared once. In total, the top ten clones hold approximately 8% of the sample. The sample comprised peripheral blood. All receptors come from a woman between 65 and 79 years old with COVID-19, enrolled during active disease.

This clone was seen a handful of times. This chain links TRBV2 with TRBJ1-6, with a weak D call TRBD1 (5 bases). Trimming took 1 base from V and 6 from J, leaving 13 bases between them. CDR3 length: 16 amino acids. The germline CDR1 and CDR2 sequences are SNHLY and FYNNEI. CDR3 region: CASSEVQAGGNSPLHF. The CDR3 DNA sequence: TGTGCCAGCAGTGAAGTCCAGGCGGGGGGTAATTCACCCCTCCACTTT.

The V call is TRBV20-1, the J call TRBJ2-1; D is uncertain. The CDR3 has 10 residues. Trimming cost V 3 bases and J 10 bases, with 7 bases left between them. Germline V CDR1 and CDR2: DFQATT, SNEGSKA (reference sequence). The CDR3 DNA is TGCAGTGCTAGGGTGAGGGAGCAGTTCTTC. Protein product: CSARVREQFF.

This clone appeared a single time. The chain combines TRBV2 with TRBJ1-5; 9 bases agree with TRBD1. Losses at the gene ends were 4 bases for V and 2 bases for J; bases not matched to a gene: 6. The CDR3 loop spans 16 amino acids. The germline gives CDR1 SNHLY, CDR2 FYNNEI. CDR3 region: CASSGRDRAGNQPQHF. The DNA of the CDR3 is TGTGCCAGCAGTGGACGGGACAGGGCGGGCAATCAGCCCCAGCATTTT.

This clone was seen more than once but under ten times. This chain joins TRBV2 and TRBJ1-2; D not resolved. The V gene's germline CDR1 is SNHLY and CDR2 FYNNEI. This CDR3 region has 12 residues. Trimming took off 6 bases at V and 3 bases at J, with 8 bases between the two ends. The CDR3 region is CASRERDYGYTF. The CDR3, as DNA: TGTGCCAGCAGGGAGAGGGACTATGGCTACACCTTC. Combining the CDR3 with reference TRBV2 and TRBJ1-2 gives the whole variable domain EPEVTQTPSHQVTQMGQEVILRCVPISNHLYFYWYRQILGQKVEFLVSFYNNEISEKSEIFDDQFSVERPDGSNFTLKIRSTKLEDSAMYFCASRERDYGYTFGSGTRLTVV.

The chain employs TRBV7-2 and TRBJ2-1; 8 bases match TRBD1. Germline lookup yields CDR1 SGHTA and CDR2 FQGNSA. The V gene end was trimmed by 0 bases and the J gene end by 2 bases; junction bases not matched to a gene: 9. The CDR3 has 18 amino acids. The CDR3 bases are TGTGCCAGCAGCTTAGCCTTCTTCACAGGGGGGACCTACAATGAGCAGTTCTTC. This translates into CASSLAFFTGGTYNEQFF.

This clone was detected only a few times. The chain recombines TRBV27 with TRBJ1-2; 7 nucleotides align to TRBD1. After removal of 7 bases from V and 6 bases from J, the junction contained 11 bases not matched to a gene. This CDR3 has 14 residues. CDR1 is MNHEY, CDR2 SMNVEV, per germline (reference sequence). The CDR3 spells CASTPGPDRDGYTF. Written as DNA, the CDR3 is TGTGCCAGCACCCCCGGTCCAGACAGGGATGGCTACACCTTC.

On this clone: This sample also contains other DNA sequences that code for the same CDR3. J is TRBJ1-1 and V is TRBV7-9; a weak D match, TRBD1 (6 bases). The germline V and J ends were trimmed by 4 bases and 3 bases, with 12 bases remaining between them. CDR3 size: 14 residues. Germline lookup yields CDR1 SEHNR and CDR2 FQNEAQ (reference sequence). The CDR3 region is CASSSQGSDTEAFF. DNA of the CDR3: TGTGCCAGCAGCTCGCAGGGGTCGGACACTGAAGCTTTCTTT.

This chain links TRBV7-2 with TRBJ2-1, with 7 bases fitting TRBD1. Germline loops: CDR1 SGHTA, CDR2 FQGNSA. The CDR3 consists of 13 residues. The V gene end was trimmed by 6 bases and the J gene end by 9 bases; junction bases not matched to a gene: 8. CDR3: CASRNRGGGEQFF. DNA for the CDR3: TGTGCCAGCAGGAACAGGGGTGGAGGTGAGCAGTTCTTC.

The chain is built from TRBV28 and TRBJ1-4; 9 nucleotides match TRBD1. Germline V CDR1 and CDR2: MDHEN, SYDVKM. After removal of 6 bases from V and 7 bases from J, the junction contained 9 bases not matched to a gene. This CDR3 has 15 residues. This CDR3 reads CASSDTGGKAEKLFF. DNA of the CDR3: TGTGCCAGCAGCGATACAGGGGGCAAGGCTGAAAAACTGTTTTTT.

Written as DNA, the CDR3 is TGCGCCAGCAGCCACCTTCATACTAGCGGAGAGTACAATGAGCAGTTCTTC. Translation: CASSHLHTSGEYNEQFF. V and J are TRBV4-3 and TRBJ2-1; 8 bases are shared with TRBD2. The CDR3 spans 17 residues. Germline-derived CDR1 and CDR2 are LGHNA and YSLEER. J was trimmed by 4 bases and V by 3 bases; bases with no gene match: 11.

J is TRBJ2-3 and V is TRBV7-2; 9 bases are shared with TRBD2. Germline assignment: CDR1 SGHTA and CDR2 FQGNSA. There are 16 residues in the CDR3. The ends lost 0 bases at V and 4 bases at J; junction bases unmatched: 5. The CDR3 nucleotides are TGTGCCAGCAGCTTAGCGGTGGCGGGAGGGGCAGATACGCAGTATTTT. Translation gives CASSLAVAGGADTQYF.

The gene calls are TRBV27 and TRBJ1-2; the match to TRBD1 covers 9 bases. CDR3 length equals 14 residues. J gave up 8 bases and V 6 bases, and 10 bases lay outside the gene matches. From germline, CDR1 is MNHEY and CDR2 SMNVEV (reference sequence). In nucleotides, the CDR3 is TGTGCCAGCAGGGCCGGCGGACAGGGGATCGGCTACACCTTC. Protein: CASRAGGQGIGYTF.

The chain carries TRBV5-4 and TRBJ2-3; D is unclear. V was trimmed by 2 bases and J by 6 bases, leaving 13 bases between them. The CDR3 covers 14 residues. CDR1 and CDR2 (germline): SGHNT, YYREEE (reference sequence). The CDR3 protein is CASSFSGISDTQYF. The DNA for the CDR3 is TGTGCCAGCAGCTTCTCAGGCATCTCGGATACGCAGTATTTT. Using reference TRBV5-4 and TRBJ2-3 for the parts outside the CDR3, the full variable domain is ETGVTQSPTHLIKTRGQQVTLRCSSQSGHNTVSWYQQALGQGPQFIFQYYREEENGRGNFPPRFSGLQFPNYSSELNVNALELDDSALYLCASSFSGISDTQYFGPGTRLTVL.

This clone was observed a handful of times. The chain recombines TRBV4-3 with TRBJ1-4; a possible D gene is TRBD1 (6 bases). Germline V gene sequence: CDR1 LGHNA, CDR2 YSLEER. The V and J ends lost 4 bases and 0 bases respectively, with 9 bases between them. The CDR3 covers 15 residues. The DNA of the CDR3 is TGCGCCAGCAGCCTAACAGGGTCAACTAATGAAAAACTGTTTTTT. Protein sequence: CASSLTGSTNEKLFF.